This T cell receptor beta chain was captured by sequencing in a study of CD8+ T cells in alopecia areata. Treatment indicated: oral pan-JAK inhibitor, 5-10 mg twice daily. Extracted RNA was reverse transcribed into cDNA, the sequencing template. Sequencing was performed with immunoSEQ multiplex PCR; in TCRdb, only in-frame clones are kept and a portion is missing. The sample consists of 200,000 to 250,000 clones, approximately 57% of them appearing once. This clone was found a few times. No antigen is known for it. The study's findings and limits: Besides other cells, scalp samples also yield sequences of resident alphabeta T cells from normal skin. In scalp and blood, many expanded lesional clones persisted during tofacitinib.

The CDR3 totals 13 residues. Germline V lookup: CDR1 SGHAT, CDR2 FQNNGV. V lost 5 bases and J lost 0, with 7 bases in between. This rearrangement joins TRBV11-2 to TRBJ2-5; D may correspond to TRBD1 or TRBD2 (5 bases each). The TCR comes from a human donor with alopecia areata. The material was CD4+ T cells sorted from blood, obtained at week 4, from a patient treated with tofacitinib. The CDR3 loop reads CASSPGHQETQYF. DNA of the CDR3: TGTGCCAGCAGCCCGGGACACCAAGAGACCCAGTACTTC.